This TCR beta chain was retrieved from a study of CD8 T cells in ankylosing spondylitis. The table lists this clonotype with a few counts. Its target is unknown. Study-wide findings and caveats: Prior work had noted some motif variants in reactive arthritis blood and synovial fluid. Matched ankylosing spondylitis synovial fluid reportedly showed significant enrichment of disease-linked clones. There was a TCR beta motif, made of several highly homologous variants, that appeared characteristic of ankylosing spondylitis blood.

TCRdb re-called the 5' RACE reads with MiXCR, one entry per CDR3 protein. Counted here are about 700,000 distinct CDR3 sequences, roughly 20% occurring once; the ten biggest clones make up about a fifth. Trimming removed 0 bases from V and 4 bases from J; junction bases left unmatched: 5. Germline values: CDR1 MNHEY, CDR2 SVGAGI. CDR3 size: 15 residues. The chain couples TRBV6-5 to TRBJ1-1; the match to TRBD1 covers 7 bases. Sequenced sample: blood, either unsorted or a sorted T cell fraction (not recorded which). The receptor was derived from a male donor with ankylosing spondylitis. In nucleotides, the CDR3 is TGTGCCAGCAGTTACTCTACGACAGGGCTCACTGAAGCTTTCTTT. It yields the protein CASSYSTTGLTEAFF.